This T cell receptor beta chain was recovered during a study of CD8+ T cells in alopecia areata. Germline V gene lookup returns CDR1 LNHDA and CDR2 SQIVND (reference sequence). The V gene lost 4 bases and the J gene lost 1 base, with 7 bases spanning the gap. The CDR3 extends over 13 amino acids. Following extraction, RNA underwent reverse transcription to cDNA, which served as the sequencing template. TCRdb's copy holds only in-frame clones and misses some; the assay was immunoSEQ multiplex PCR. The sample yields about 150,000 clones, approximately 53% seen once. This clone was found a few times. Distinct nucleotide sequences in the sample also encode this CDR3.

Here the sequenced sample was CD8+ T cells sorted from blood, taken at week 0. The sequence was collected from a human donor with alopecia areata. The V call is TRBV19, the J call TRBJ1-1; D remains ambiguous. CDR3 sequence: CASSTTENTEAFF. The DNA for the CDR3 is TGTGCCAGTAGTACCACAGAGAACACTGAAGCTTTCTTT.